Presented here are 28 T cell receptor beta chains from one specimen sequenced in a study of shared clonotypes between healthy human individuals. Sequencing was performed with immunoSEQ multiplex PCR; in TCRdb, only in-frame clones are kept and a portion is missing. The table has some 900,000 clones, around three quarters seen once. Sequencing used memory CD4+ T cells sorted from blood. Subset here: CD45RA-negative fraction. The receptors were sampled from a man aged 18 to 29 in good health.

The CDR3 reads CASSWGQLNTEAFF. CDR3 bases: TGTGCCAGCAGCTGGGGGCAGTTGAACACTGAAGCTTTCTTT. This rearrangement joins TRBV5-5 to TRBJ1-1, with a possible D match to TRBD1 (6 bases). This CDR3 spans 14 amino acids. The V gene's germline CDR1 is SGHKS and CDR2 YYEKEE (reference sequence). V shed 3 bases and J shed 0 bases, with 9 bases lying between them.

The V call is TRBV18, the J call TRBJ2-1; the match to TRBD2 covers 14 bases. The J segment lost 9 bases and the V segment lost 0 bases, leaving 4 bases of the junction unmatched. The CDR3 has 16 amino acids. CDR1 is KGHSH, CDR2 LQKENI, per germline. The CDR3 DNA reads TGTGCCAGCTCACCACCCGGACTAGCGGGAGGCGGTGAGCAGTTCTTC. Residues: CASSPPGLAGGGEQFF. The whole variable domain, filled in from reference TRBV18 and TRBJ2-1, reads NAGVMQNPRHLVRRRGQEARLRCSPMKGHSHVYWYRQLPEEGLKFMVYLQKENIIDESGMPKERFSAEFPKEGPSILRIQQVVRGDSAAYFCASSPPGLAGGGEQFFGPGTRLTVL.

The J gene is TRBJ2-3, the V gene TRBV7-9, with 11 bases that match TRBD2. Germline-derived CDR1 and CDR2 are SEHNR and FQNEAQ (reference sequence). V shed 8 bases, J shed 5 bases, and the junction held 6 bases outside the gene matches. This CDR3 is 14 amino acids long. CDR3 in DNA: TGTGCCAGCCAAACTAGCGGGAGTATAGATACGCAGTATTTT. The encoded protein is CASQTSGSIDTQYF.

The chain has TRBV7-9 and TRBJ1-5; TRBD1 is a possible D gene (5 bases). There are 14 residues in the CDR3. In germline, CDR1 is SEHNR, CDR2 FQNEAQ (reference sequence). V gave up 5 bases and J gave up 6 bases, with 14 bases separating them. CDR3 DNA: TGTGCCAGCAGCCCAGTGGGGCCCCCTCAGCCCCAGCATTTT. Amino acids: CASSPVGPPQPQHF.

V gene TRBV9 combines with J gene TRBJ1-1; no definite D call. Germline CDR1 reads SGDLS; CDR2 reads YYNGEE. The CDR3 extends over 12 amino acids. V was pared by 3 bases and J by 7 bases, with 10 bases between. Here the CDR3 reads CASSAVSLEAFF. DNA for the CDR3: TGTGCCAGCAGCGCGGTCAGCCTTGAAGCTTTCTTT.

This clone came up once. The V and J genes are TRBV19 and TRBJ1-6; D is uncertain. V was cut by 2 bases and J by 10 bases, with 12 bases left in between. Germline CDR1 and CDR2: LNHDA and SQIVND (reference sequence). CDR3 length equals 14 residues. CDR3 region: CASSIPEPRSPLHF. CDR3 bases: TGTGCCAGTAGTATACCTGAGCCACGCTCACCCCTCCACTTT.

The chain employs TRBV30 and TRBJ2-5; TRBD2 matches at 16 bases. CDR1 GTSNPN and CDR2 SVGIG come from the germline V gene (reference sequence). CDR3 length equals 16 residues. Losses at the gene ends were 0 bases for V and 6 bases for J; bases not matched to a gene: 4. This CDR3 reads CAWSVGTSGRGKTQYF. CDR3 sequence (DNA): TGTGCCTGGAGTGTGGGGACTAGCGGGAGGGGCAAGACCCAGTACTTC. Full variable domain (rest looked up from reference TRBV30 and TRBJ2-5): SQTIHQWPATLVQPVGSPLSLECTVEGTSNPNLYWYRQAAGRGLQLLFYSVGIGQISSEVPQNLSASRPQDRQFILSSKKLLLSDSGFYLCAWSVGTSGRGKTQYFGPGTRLLVL.

V is TRBV18 and J is TRBJ2-7; TRBD2 aligns across 7 bases. Germline loops: CDR1 KGHSH, CDR2 LQKENI. The V gene end was trimmed by 6 bases and the J gene end by 3 bases; junction bases not matched to a gene: 11. This CDR3 comprises 15 residues. For the CDR3, the DNA is TGTGCCAGCTCCCTGGGGCTAGCGGAGCTCTACGAGCAGTACTTC. This translates into CASSLGLAELYEQYF.

The chain combines TRBV5-6 with TRBJ2-6; D unresolved. The CDR3 extends over 19 amino acids. The ends were cut back, 0 bases at V and 0 bases at J, with 16 bases in the middle. CDR1 is SGHDT and CDR2 is YYEEEE in the germline V gene. The DNA of the CDR3 is TGTGCCAGCAGCTTGGCCGGTCTAGTTTATAGCTCTGGGGCCAACGTCCTGACTTTC. The encoded protein is CASSLAGLVYSSGANVLTF.

This clone occurred once. The rearrangement uses TRBV2 and TRBJ1-4; perhaps TRBD1 as D (6 bases). This CDR3 is built from 13 residues. Germline V lookup: CDR1 SNHLY, CDR2 FYNNEI. Between the trimmed V and J ends, which lost 7 bases and 7 bases, there was a span of 13 bases. This CDR3 is CASTSRGGEKLFF. Here the CDR3 DNA reads TGTGCCAGCACCTCCAGGGGTGGTGAAAAACTGTTTTTT.

This chain uses TRBV30 with TRBJ2-1; TRBD1 is a possible D gene (6 bases). CDR3 size: 14 residues. V was shortened by 2 bases and J by 2 bases, with 10 bases between the two germline ends. The germline V gene encodes CDR1 GTSNPN and CDR2 SVGIG (reference sequence). The CDR3: CAWSIGQPYNEQFF. CDR3 bases: TGTGCCTGGAGTATCGGACAGCCCTACAATGAGCAGTTCTTC.

This clone was counted a single time. The gene calls are TRBV6-1 and TRBJ2-5; TRBD1 matches at 9 bases. The CDR3 has 16 residues. V gave up 4 bases and J gave up 3 bases; unmatched junction bases: 9. The germline V gene has CDR1 MNHNS and CDR2 SASEGT. CDR3 nucleotide sequence: TGTGCCAGCAGTGTGTTGGACAGGGGTGGGGAAGAGACCCAGTACTTC. This translates into CASSVLDRGGEETQYF.

J is TRBJ1-6 and V is TRBV30, with D hard to call. The ends were cut back, 2 bases at V and 4 bases at J, with 12 bases in the middle. Germline CDR1 reads GTSNPN; CDR2 reads SVGIG (reference sequence). This CDR3 region has 15 residues. The CDR3 protein is CAWSSPGIYNSPLHF. For the CDR3, the DNA is TGTGCCTGGAGTTCCCCCGGGATTTATAATTCACCCCTCCACTTT.

The DNA for the CDR3 is TGCGCCAGCAGCCAGTCCCAGGTACAGGGCCCCTACGAGCAGTACTTC. Its protein is CASSQSQVQGPYEQYF. The genes are TRBV4-1 and TRBJ2-7, with a tentative D call TRBD1 (6 bases). This CDR3 region has 16 residues. With 3 bases removed from V and 2 bases from J, the gap between germline ends came to 17 bases. The germline gives CDR1 MGHRA, CDR2 YSYEKL.

Comment on this clone: One end of the junction varies from germline; a read error may be responsible. The chain couples TRBV30 to TRBJ2-3; 8 nucleotides line up with TRBD1. The CDR3 runs 13 residues. The germline gives CDR1 GTSNPN, CDR2 SVGIG (reference sequence). In DNA, the CDR3 is TGTGCCTGGAGTGTATGGTCAGGGGGCAGGACGCATTTT. Translated, it gives CAWSVWSGGRTHF.

The rearrangement links TRBV20-1 to TRBJ2-7, with 7 bases matching TRBD1. Losses at the gene ends were 5 bases for V and 7 bases for J; bases not matched to a gene: 5. Germline CDR1 is DFQATT and CDR2 is SNEGSKA (reference sequence). This CDR3 spans 11 amino acids. CDR3 protein: CSALGGGEQYF. DNA for the CDR3: TGCAGTGCTTTAGGGGGCGGAGAGCAGTACTTC.

Written as DNA, the CDR3 is TGTGCCAGCAGTGAAATCGACAGGAATTCACCCCTCCACTTT. Translation gives CASSEIDRNSPLHF. The chain couples TRBV6-1 to TRBJ1-6, with D maybe TRBD1 (6 bases). This CDR3 is 14 amino acids long. Germline CDR1 MNHNS, CDR2 SASEGT. The V and J ends lost 2 bases and 7 bases respectively, with 9 bases between them.

This clone showed up just a few times. The chain carries TRBV28 and TRBJ1-5, with D perhaps TRBD1 (6 bases). This CDR3 region has 13 residues. Germline CDR1 and CDR2: MDHEN and SYDVKM. The V and J ends lost 4 bases and 7 bases respectively, with 11 bases between them. This CDR3 is CASSSDRIQPQHF. CDR3 sequence (DNA): TGTGCCAGCAGTTCCGACAGGATCCAGCCCCAGCATTTT. The variable domain in full, completed from reference TRBV28 and TRBJ1-5, reads DVKVTQSSRYLVKRTGEKVFLECVQDMDHENMFWYRQDPGLGLRLIYFSYDVKMKEKGDIPEGYSVSREKKERFSLILESASTNQTSMYLCASSSDRIQPQHFGDGTRLSIL.

The CDR3 spells CASSEALPAGGRTGELFF. The CDR3 coding sequence is TGTGCCAGCAGTGAAGCGCTCCCGGCGGGGGGTCGGACCGGGGAGCTGTTTTTT. The gene calls are TRBV2 and TRBJ2-2; 8 bases line up with TRBD2. Germline V gives CDR1 SNHLY, CDR2 FYNNEI. The CDR3 consists of 18 residues. V trimming: 0 bases; J trimming: 5 bases; junction bases outside the gene matches: 11.

CDR3 DNA: TGTGCCAGTAGTACCACCTCAGGGATCAGCAATCAGCCCCAGCATTTT. Its translation: CASSTTSGISNQPQHF. The J gene is TRBJ1-5, the V gene TRBV19; TRBD1 is a possible D gene (5 bases). V lost 4 bases and J lost 1, with 14 bases in between. CDR1 and CDR2 from the germline V gene are LNHDA and SQIVND (reference sequence). The CDR3 sequence is 16 residues long.

The chain is built from TRBV11-2 and TRBJ2-7, with D perhaps TRBD1 (6 bases). Germline V lookup: CDR1 SGHAT, CDR2 FQNNGV. This CDR3 has 16 amino acids. V was clipped by 5 bases and J by 7 bases, with 24 bases between them. For the CDR3, the DNA is TGTGCCAGCAGCCCCAACTTCGGCGCAGGGGAAGGGGAGCAGTACTTC. Translated: CASSPNFGAGEGEQYF.

Only one count was recorded for this clone. The chain couples TRBV6-6 to TRBJ2-4, with D uncertain. The CDR3 contains 15 residues. Germline V gene data show CDR1 as MNHNY and CDR2 as SVGAGI (reference sequence). Trimming took 4 bases from V and 0 from J, leaving 10 bases between them. The CDR3 sequence is CASSSMALAKNIQYF. The CDR3 DNA is TGTGCCAGCAGTTCGATGGCCCTAGCCAAAAACATTCAGTACTTC.

This chain joins TRBV5-6 and TRBJ2-7; possibly TRBD1 for D (6 bases). Germline V CDR1 and CDR2: SGHDT, YYEEEE. The length of the CDR3 is 15 residues. The V gene lost 4 bases and the J gene lost 3 bases, with 17 bases spanning the gap. The CDR3 DNA is TGTGCCAGCAGCGGTCCCGGGACACCTAACTACGAGCAGTACTTC. It yields the protein CASSGPGTPNYEQYF. Full variable domain (rest looked up from reference TRBV5-6 and TRBJ2-7): DAGVTQSPTHLIKTRGQQVTLRCSPKSGHDTVSWYQQALGQGPQFIFQYYEEEERQRGNFPDRFSGHQFPNYSSELNVNALLLGDSALYLCASSGPGTPNYEQYFGPGTRLTVT.

CDR3 sequence: CAWANGQGLNQPQHF. In nucleotides, the CDR3 is TGTGCCTGGGCCAATGGACAGGGGCTCAATCAGCCCCAGCATTTT. The genes are TRBV30 and TRBJ1-5, with 9 bases that match TRBD1. The V gene's germline CDR1 is GTSNPN and CDR2 SVGIG (reference sequence). Trimming cost V 5 bases and J 3 bases; bases outside gene matches: 8. The CDR3 has 15 residues.

The J gene is TRBJ1-4, the V gene TRBV28, with D possibly matching TRBD1 (6 bases). CDR1 and CDR2 from the germline V gene are MDHEN and SYDVKM. The CDR3 length is 14 residues. The V end lost 2 bases, the J end lost 3 bases, and 7 bases lay between the germline ends. The CDR3 coding sequence is TGTGCCAGCAGTTTAACAGGGCCTAATGAAAAACTGTTTTTT. Its translation is CASSLTGPNEKLFF.

V and J are TRBV5-1 and TRBJ2-7; D is unclear. V was clipped by 2 bases and J by 3 bases, with 9 bases between them. This CDR3 region has 13 residues. Looked up from germline, CDR1 is SGHRS and CDR2 is YFSETQ. This chain's CDR3 is CASSFDGSYEQYF. DNA for the CDR3: TGCGCCAGCAGCTTCGACGGTAGCTACGAGCAGTACTTC.

The chain employs TRBV6-5 and TRBJ2-7, with D possibly TRBD2 on 6 matching bases. There are 14 residues in the CDR3. Germline lookup yields CDR1 MNHEY and CDR2 SVGAGI. The germline V and J ends were trimmed by 5 bases and 3 bases, with 14 bases remaining between them. CDR3 nucleotide sequence: TGTGCCAGCAGTCCCGGGACTTTTATCTACGAGCAGTACTTC. It is translated as CASSPGTFIYEQYF.

The table lists this clone with a count of one. This rearrangement joins TRBV19 to TRBJ2-2; TRBD1 is a possible D gene (6 bases). Germline V gene lookup returns CDR1 LNHDA and CDR2 SQIVND (reference sequence). V was trimmed by 1 base and J by 4 bases, leaving 13 bases between them. There are 16 residues in the CDR3. The CDR3 bases are TGTGCCAGTAGTATAGGGGGGCTCCCCAGCACCGGGGAGCTGTTTTTT. The encoded protein is CASSIGGLPSTGELFF.